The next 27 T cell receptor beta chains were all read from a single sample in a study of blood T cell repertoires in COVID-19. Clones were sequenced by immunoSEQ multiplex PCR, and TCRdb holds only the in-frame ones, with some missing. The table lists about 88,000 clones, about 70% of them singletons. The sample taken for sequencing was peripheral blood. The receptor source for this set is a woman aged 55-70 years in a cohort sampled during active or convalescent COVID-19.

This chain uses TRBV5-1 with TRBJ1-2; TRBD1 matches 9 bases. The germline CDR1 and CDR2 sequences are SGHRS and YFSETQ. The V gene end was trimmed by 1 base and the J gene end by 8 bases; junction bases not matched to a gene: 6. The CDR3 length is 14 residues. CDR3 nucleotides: TGCGCCAGCAGCTTGCCATGGGACAGGGAAGGCTACACCTTC. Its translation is CASSLPWDREGYTF.

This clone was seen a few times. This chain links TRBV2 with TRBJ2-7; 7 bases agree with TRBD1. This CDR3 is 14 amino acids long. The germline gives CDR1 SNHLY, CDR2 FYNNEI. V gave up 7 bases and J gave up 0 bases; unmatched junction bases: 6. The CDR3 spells CASNRDRVSYEQYF. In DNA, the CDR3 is TGTGCCAGCAATCGGGACAGAGTCTCCTACGAGCAGTACTTC.

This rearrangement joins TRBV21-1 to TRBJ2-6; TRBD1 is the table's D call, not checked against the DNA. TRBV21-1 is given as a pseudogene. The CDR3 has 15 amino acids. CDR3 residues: CASNPGPKGANVLTF. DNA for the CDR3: TGTGCCAGCAACCCAGGGCCTAAGGGGGCCAACGTCCTGACTTTC.

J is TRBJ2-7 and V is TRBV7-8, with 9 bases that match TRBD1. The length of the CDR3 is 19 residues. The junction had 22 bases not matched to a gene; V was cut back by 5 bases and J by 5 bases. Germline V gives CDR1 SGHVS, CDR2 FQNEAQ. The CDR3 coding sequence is TGTGCCAGCAGCCGACCGACAGGGGGGGCCTTGTCGGCCGTCGACGAGCAGTACTTC. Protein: CASSRPTGGALSAVDEQYF.

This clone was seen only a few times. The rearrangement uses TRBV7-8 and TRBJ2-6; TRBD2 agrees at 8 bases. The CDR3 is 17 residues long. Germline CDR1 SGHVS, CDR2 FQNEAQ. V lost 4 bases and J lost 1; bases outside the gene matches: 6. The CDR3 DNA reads TGTGCCAGCAGCTCCTCCTCGGGGGGGTCTGGGGCCAACGTCCTGACTTTC. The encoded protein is CASSSSSGGSGANVLTF. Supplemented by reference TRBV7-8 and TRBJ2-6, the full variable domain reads GAGVSQSPRYKVAKRGQDVALRCDPISGHVSLFWYQQALGQGPEFLTYFQNEAQLDKSGLPSDRFFAERPEGSVSTLKIQRTQQEDSAVYLCASSSSSGGSGANVLTFGAGSRLTVL.

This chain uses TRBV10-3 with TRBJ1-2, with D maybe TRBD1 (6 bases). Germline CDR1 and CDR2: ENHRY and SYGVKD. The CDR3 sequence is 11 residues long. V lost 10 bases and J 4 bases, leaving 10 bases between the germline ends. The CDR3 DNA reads TGTGCCACCGGGACAAGCTATGGCTACACCTTC. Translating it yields CATGTSYGYTF.

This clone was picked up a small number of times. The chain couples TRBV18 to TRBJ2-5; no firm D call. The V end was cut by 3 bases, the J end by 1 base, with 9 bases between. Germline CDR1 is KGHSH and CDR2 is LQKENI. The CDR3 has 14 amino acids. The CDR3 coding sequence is TGTGCCAGCTCACCCCCAACGAGCCAAGAGACCCAGTACTTC. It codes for CASSPPTSQETQYF.

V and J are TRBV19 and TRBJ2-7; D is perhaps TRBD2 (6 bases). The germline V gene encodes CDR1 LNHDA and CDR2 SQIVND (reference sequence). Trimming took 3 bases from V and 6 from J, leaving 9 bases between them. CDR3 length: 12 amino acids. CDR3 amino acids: CASSMEGPEQYF. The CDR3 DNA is TGTGCCAGTAGTATGGAGGGGCCCGAGCAGTACTTC.

The CDR3 sequence is CASSIVGSEQFF. In DNA, the CDR3 is TGTGCCAGTAGTATAGTGGGCAGTGAGCAGTTCTTC. The chain carries TRBV19 and TRBJ2-1, with D unclear. CDR3 size: 12 residues. Trimming cost V 1 base and J 9 bases, with 7 bases left between them. Germline V gives CDR1 LNHDA, CDR2 SQIVND (reference sequence).

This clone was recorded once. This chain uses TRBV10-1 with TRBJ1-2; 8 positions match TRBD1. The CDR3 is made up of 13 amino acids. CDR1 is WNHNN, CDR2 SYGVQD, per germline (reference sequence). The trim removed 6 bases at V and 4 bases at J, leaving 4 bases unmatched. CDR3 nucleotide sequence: TGCGCCAGCAGCTCCGGACAGGGCTATGGCTACACCTTC. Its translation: CASSSGQGYGYTF.

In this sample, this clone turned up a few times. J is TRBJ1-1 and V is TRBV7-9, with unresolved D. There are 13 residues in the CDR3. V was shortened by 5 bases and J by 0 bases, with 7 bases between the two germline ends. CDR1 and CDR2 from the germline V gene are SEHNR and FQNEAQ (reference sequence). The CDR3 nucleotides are TGTGCCAGCAGCCCGCCAGTGAACACTGAAGCTTTCTTT. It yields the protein CASSPPVNTEAFF.

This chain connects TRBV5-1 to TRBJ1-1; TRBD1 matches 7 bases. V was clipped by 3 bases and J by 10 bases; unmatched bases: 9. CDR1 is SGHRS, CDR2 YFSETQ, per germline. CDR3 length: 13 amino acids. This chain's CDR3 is CASSWDRPVGAFF. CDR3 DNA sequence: TGCGCCAGCAGCTGGGACAGACCGGTTGGAGCTTTCTTT. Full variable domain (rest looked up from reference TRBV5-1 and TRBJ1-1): KAGVTQTPRYLIKTRGQQVTLSCSPISGHRSVSWYQQTPGQGLQFLFEYFSETQRNKGNFPGRFSGRQFSNSRSEMNVSTLELGDSALYLCASSWDRPVGAFFGQGTRLTVV.

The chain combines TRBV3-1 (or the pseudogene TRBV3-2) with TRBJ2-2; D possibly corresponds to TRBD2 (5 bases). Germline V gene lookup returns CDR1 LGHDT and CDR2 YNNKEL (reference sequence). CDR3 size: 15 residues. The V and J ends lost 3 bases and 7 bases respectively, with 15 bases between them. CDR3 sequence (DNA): TGTGCCAGCAGCCAGGCACAAACCCGGGGCGGGGAGCTGTTTTTT. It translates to CASSQAQTRGGELFF.

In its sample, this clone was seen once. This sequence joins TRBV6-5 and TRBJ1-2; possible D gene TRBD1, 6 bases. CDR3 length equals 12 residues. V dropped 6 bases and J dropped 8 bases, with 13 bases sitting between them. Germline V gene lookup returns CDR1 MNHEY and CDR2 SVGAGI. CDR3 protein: CASRPLQGGYTF. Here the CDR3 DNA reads TGTGCCAGCAGACCGCTACAGGGAGGCTACACCTTC.

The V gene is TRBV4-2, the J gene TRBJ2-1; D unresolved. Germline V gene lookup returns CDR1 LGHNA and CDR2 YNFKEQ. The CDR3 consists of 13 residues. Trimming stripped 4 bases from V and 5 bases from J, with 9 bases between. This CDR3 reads CASSRALDNEQFF. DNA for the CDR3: TGTGCCAGCAGCCGAGCCTTAGACAATGAGCAGTTCTTC.

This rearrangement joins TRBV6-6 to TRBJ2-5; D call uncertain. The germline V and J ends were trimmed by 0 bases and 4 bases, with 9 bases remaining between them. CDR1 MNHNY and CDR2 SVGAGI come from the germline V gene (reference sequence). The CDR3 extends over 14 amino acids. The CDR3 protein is CASSYSAVRETQYF. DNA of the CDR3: TGTGCCAGCAGTTACTCTGCGGTAAGAGAGACCCAGTACTTC.

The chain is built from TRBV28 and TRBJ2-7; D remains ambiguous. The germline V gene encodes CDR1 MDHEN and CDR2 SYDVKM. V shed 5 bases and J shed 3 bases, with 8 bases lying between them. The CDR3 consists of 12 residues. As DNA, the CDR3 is TGTGCCAGCAGTCGCGGCAACTACGAGCAGTACTTC. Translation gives CASSRGNYEQYF.

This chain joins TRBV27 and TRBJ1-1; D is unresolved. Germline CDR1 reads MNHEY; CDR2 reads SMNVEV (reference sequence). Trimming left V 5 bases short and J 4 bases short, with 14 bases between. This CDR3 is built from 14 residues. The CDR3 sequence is CASSPRVGVTEAFF. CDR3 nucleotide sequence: TGTGCCAGCAGTCCCCGGGTGGGTGTCACTGAAGCTTTCTTT.

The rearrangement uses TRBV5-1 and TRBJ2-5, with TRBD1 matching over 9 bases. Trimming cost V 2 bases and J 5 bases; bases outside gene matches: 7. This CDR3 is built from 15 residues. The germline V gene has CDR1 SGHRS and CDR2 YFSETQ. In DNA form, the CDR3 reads TGCGCCAGCAGCTTCCTACAGGGGGCGGGGGAGACCCAGTACTTC. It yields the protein CASSFLQGAGETQYF.

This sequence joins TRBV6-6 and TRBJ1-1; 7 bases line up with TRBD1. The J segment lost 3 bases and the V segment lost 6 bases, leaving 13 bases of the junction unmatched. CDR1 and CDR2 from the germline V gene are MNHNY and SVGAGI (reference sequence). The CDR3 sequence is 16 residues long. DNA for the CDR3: TGTGCCAGCAGCGATGTGGTGAGCCAGGGGGACACTGAAGCTTTCTTT. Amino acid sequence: CASSDVVSQGDTEAFF.

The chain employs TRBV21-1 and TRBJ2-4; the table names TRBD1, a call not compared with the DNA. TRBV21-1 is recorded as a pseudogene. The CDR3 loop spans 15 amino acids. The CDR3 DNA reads TGTGCCAGCAGTGTCCTACAGGTAGCCAAAAACATTCAGTACTTC. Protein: CASSVLQVAKNIQYF.

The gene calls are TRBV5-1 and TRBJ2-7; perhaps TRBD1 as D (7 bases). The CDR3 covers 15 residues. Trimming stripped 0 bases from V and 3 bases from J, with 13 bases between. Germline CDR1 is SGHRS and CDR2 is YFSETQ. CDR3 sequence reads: CASSLEGAGIYEQYF. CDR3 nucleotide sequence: TGCGCCAGCAGCTTGGAGGGGGCGGGGATCTACGAGCAGTACTTC.

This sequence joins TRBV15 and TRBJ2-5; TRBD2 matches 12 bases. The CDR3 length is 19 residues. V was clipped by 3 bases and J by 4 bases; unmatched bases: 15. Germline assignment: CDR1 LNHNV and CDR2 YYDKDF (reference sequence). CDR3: CATSSGRTTSGGPTETQYF. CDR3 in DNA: TGTGCCACCAGCAGCGGCAGGACGACTAGCGGGGGCCCCACAGAGACCCAGTACTTC.

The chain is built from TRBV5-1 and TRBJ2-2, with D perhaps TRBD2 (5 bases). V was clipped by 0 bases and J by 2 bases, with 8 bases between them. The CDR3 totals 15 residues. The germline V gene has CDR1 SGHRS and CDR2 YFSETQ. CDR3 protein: CASSLDLANTGELFF. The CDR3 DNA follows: TGCGCCAGCAGCTTGGATCTAGCTAACACCGGGGAGCTGTTTTTT.

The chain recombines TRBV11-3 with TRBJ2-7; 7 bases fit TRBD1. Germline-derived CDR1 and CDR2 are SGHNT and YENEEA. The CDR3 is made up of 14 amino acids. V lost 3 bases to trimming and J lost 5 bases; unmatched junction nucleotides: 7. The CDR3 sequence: CASSLTGYLDEQYF. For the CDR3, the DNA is TGTGCCAGCAGCTTGACAGGGTATTTGGACGAGCAGTACTTC.

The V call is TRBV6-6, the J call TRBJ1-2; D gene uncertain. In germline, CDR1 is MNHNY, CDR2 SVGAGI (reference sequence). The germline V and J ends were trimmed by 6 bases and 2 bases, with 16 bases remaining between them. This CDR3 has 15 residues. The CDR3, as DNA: TGTGCCAGCAGCCCAACAGCATATACGAACTATGGCTACACCTTC. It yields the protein CASSPTAYTNYGYTF.

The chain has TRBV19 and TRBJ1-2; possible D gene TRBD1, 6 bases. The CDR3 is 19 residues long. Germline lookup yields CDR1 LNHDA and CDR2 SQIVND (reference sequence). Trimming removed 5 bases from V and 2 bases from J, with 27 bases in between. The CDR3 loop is CASSPLGVAQGPGNYGYTF. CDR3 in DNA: TGTGCCAGTAGTCCCCTCGGGGTTGCACAGGGACCCGGGAACTATGGCTACACCTTC.